The clone carrying this TCR beta chain was counted ten times or more. Its antigen remains unknown. This specimen comes from a study of blood T cells in healthy people across ages. Sample-barcoded 5' priming and a J-beta primer mix drove a second PCR of about 7 to 12 cycles. Tags on each cDNA molecule came from a template-switch adaptor with 12 random nucleotides. TCRdb independently ran MiXCR on the 5' RACE reads; one entry per CDR3 protein. The repertoire consists of 1.4 million or so distinct CDR3 sequences, with approximately 39% occurring once and the leading ten covering around 4%. Study-wide results and caveats: The recorded TCR beta diversity per million T cells decreased in a roughly linear manner with age.

This CDR3 has 14 residues. The germline gives CDR1 SQVTM, CDR2 ANQGSEA. Trimming stripped 7 bases from V and 2 bases from J, with 16 bases between. The source is a woman between 18 and 29 years old in good health. Sequencing was carried out using blood. This chain joins TRBV29-1 and TRBJ2-3; TRBD1 or TRBD2 may be the D gene (5 bases each). CDR3 in amino acids: CSGQGEGATDTQYF. The CDR3 bases are TGCAGCGGGCAGGGAGAGGGAGCCACAGATACGCAGTATTTT.